This T cell receptor beta chain was captured in a study of T cell repertoires in cytomegalovirus infection. Study-wide context: Well-studied HLA-B-restricted CMV epitopes were used in the study alongside recently identified HLA-C-restricted ones. An indication of both CMV infection and matching HLA type came from public TCR beta signatures. Study findings and constraints: Carriers of CMV plus the relevant HLA were identified by cumulative public TCR beta family frequency. It was HLA-C-restricted CMV-specific TCR beta clonotypes that dominated the response ex vivo.

V gave up 7 bases and J gave up 7 bases, with 14 bases separating them. Germline V lookup: CDR1 SGHNT, CDR2 YYREEE (reference sequence). The CDR3 has 12 amino acids. TCRdb reprocessed the reads with MiXCR, giving one entry per CDR3 protein. Counted here are about 920,000 distinct CDR3 sequences, roughly 30% occurring once; the ten biggest clones make up more than 12%. Comment on this clonotype: Its antigen is still unknown.

This sequence joins TRBV5-4 and TRBJ1-2; D uncertain. The specimen was cultured CD8+ T cells from PBMCs, collected from culture after CMV antigen stimulation. The clonotype originates from a human donor in good health (CMV status not recorded). Some clones in this sample may be carry-over from other donors' samples. DNA of the CDR3: TGTGCCAGCGCCTCATCCCCCTCTGGCTACACCTTC. Translation: CASASSPSGYTF.